Detailed here is one TCR beta chain. Germline loops: CDR1 MNHEY, CDR2 SMNVEV (reference sequence). This CDR3 comprises 15 residues. Trimming cost V 3 bases and J 8 bases, with 19 bases left between them. Seattle patient enrollment occurred during active infection, with longitudinal follow-up thereafter. Per the authors' pipeline: By means of reference gene primer amplification, nucleated cell counts were estimated. Some clones are missing from TCRdb's copy, which holds only in-frame ones; the method was immunoSEQ multiplex PCR. The DNA was the basis for D and trimming; V, J and clone size are from that table. The table has 300,000 to 400,000 clones, more than 70% seen once. This entry belongs to a study of blood T cell repertoires in COVID-19.

The sample taken for sequencing was peripheral blood. This sequence was found in a woman aged 55-69 years with COVID-19, enrolled during active disease. This chain joins TRBV27 and TRBJ1-2; D might be TRBD1 (5 bases). The chain's CDR3 is CASSFIGGKGPGYTF. The CDR3 coding sequence is TGTGCCAGCAGTTTTATAGGCGGGAAGGGGCCCGGCTACACCTTC.